Listed below are T cell receptor beta chains from one sample, sequenced in a study of metastatic and nonmetastatic thyroid tumors. TCRdb re-clonotyped the PCR reads through MiXCR. Among roughly 20,000 clones listed, around a sixth were seen once. The sequenced material came from blood. The receptors stem from a male donor with papillary thyroid cancer or a benign thyroid nodule (not recorded which). Some clones in this sample may be carry-over from other donors' samples. Both conserved end residues are part of each CDR3. D genes are given only for firm matches. The size of a clone is reported for some rows only, either as once, few or many, or as a class for expanded clones.

cdr3_aa cdr3_nt j_call d_call v_call clone_size
CSAPTSGSNEQFF TGCAGTGCCCCGACTAGCGGGAGCAATGAGCAGTTCTTC TRBJ2-1 TRBD2 TRBV20-1 many
CASRGGLAGTDTQYF TGTGCCAGCAGGGGCGGACTAGCGGGGACAGATACGCAGTATTTT TRBJ2-3 TRBD2 TRBV6-1 medium-sized
CASSQSGPETQYF TGTGCCAGCAGCCAAAGCGGACCAGAGACCCAGTACTTC TRBJ2-5 - TRBV3-1 -
CASSQASGRAYEQYF TGCGCCAGCAGCCAAGCTAGCGGGAGGGCCTACGAGCAGTACTTC TRBJ2-7 TRBD2 TRBV4-1 medium-sized
CARDGVSGNTIYF TGTGCCCGGGACGGAGTCTCTGGAAACACCATATATTTT TRBJ1-3 - TRBV30 -
CSAMDSSGEQYF TGCAGTGCTATGGACTCCAGCGGAGAGCAGTACTTC TRBJ2-7 - TRBV20-1 many
CASSYGTRRSTDTQYF TGTGCCAGCAGTTACGGGACTAGACGAAGCACAGATACGCAGTATTTT TRBJ2-3 TRBD2 TRBV6-6 many
CAISENRGSESQYF TGTGCCATCAGTGAGAATCGAGGCTCGGAGTCCCAGTACTTC TRBJ2-5 - TRBV10-3 many
CASTLTRDWNEQFF TGTGCCAGTACCCTGACTAGAGATTGGAATGAGCAGTTCTTC TRBJ2-1 - TRBV19 many
CASTRGEHQPQHF TGTGCCAGCACCAGGGGAGAGCATCAGCCCCAGCATTTT TRBJ1-5 - TRBV6-2/TRBV6-3 many
CASSEGLDPNSPLHF TGTGCCAGCAGTGAGGGCCTTGACCCTAATTCACCCCTCCACTTT TRBJ1-6 - TRBV6-4 many
CASSIIVDYEQYF TGTGCCAGTAGTATTATAGTGGACTACGAGCAGTACTTC TRBJ2-7 - TRBV19 many
CASSPSEDRGTYEQYF TGTGCCAGCAGTCCCTCGGAGGACAGGGGCACCTACGAGCAGTACTTC TRBJ2-7 TRBD1 TRBV28 -
CASSSETGGTGELFF TGTGCCAGCAGCTCAGAGACAGGGGGCACCGGGGAGCTGTTTTTT TRBJ2-2 TRBD1 TRBV13 many
CASSPGGRAANTIYF TGTGCCAGCAGCCCAGGAGGTAGGGCAGCAAACACCATATATTTT TRBJ1-3 - TRBV4-2 many
CASSEKGSNQPQHF TGTGCCAGCAGTGAAAAGGGGAGCAATCAGCCCCAGCATTTT TRBJ1-5 - TRBV6-4 many
CASKTGPLEETQYF TGTGCCAGCAAGACAGGCCCCTTGGAGGAGACCCAGTACTTC TRBJ2-5 - TRBV2 many
CASSEVQGPKVAQHF TGTGCCAGCAGTGAAGTACAGGGTCCGAAGGTGGCCCAGCATTTT TRBJ1-5 - TRBV2 many
CASSKAENTEAFF TGTGCCAGTAGTAAAGCAGAGAACACTGAAGCTTTCTTT TRBJ1-1 - TRBV19 many
CASSRGTGPGNTIYF TGTGCCAGCAGCCGTGGGACAGGGCCAGGAAACACCATATATTTT TRBJ1-3 TRBD1 TRBV28 many
CASSQDLASGFRGETQYF TGTGCCAGCAGCCAAGATTTGGCTAGCGGATTCCGAGGGGAGACCCAGTACTTC TRBJ2-5 TRBD2 TRBV4-2 medium-sized
CASGRVAKNIQYF TGTGCCAGCGGGCGGGTAGCCAAAAACATTCAGTACTTC TRBJ2-4 - TRBV28 many
CASSIRGRHGYTF TGTGCCAGCAGCATCCGGGGGCGCCATGGCTACACCTTC TRBJ1-2 - TRBV5-6 many
CSAPGLWNEQFF TGCAGTGCCCCAGGTCTGTGGAATGAGCAGTTCTTC TRBJ2-1 - TRBV20-1 many
CASSALRGAYEQYF TGTGCCAGTAGCGCCCTGCGGGGGGCCTACGAGCAGTACTTC TRBJ2-7 TRBD2 TRBV19 many
CASSSGTSSCDNEQFF TGCGCCAGCAGCTCGGGGACTAGCTCATGTGATAATGAGCAGTTCTTC TRBJ2-1 TRBD2 TRBV5-1 -
CASSPKGTDNNEQFF TGTGCCAGCAGCCCCAAAGGGACAGATAACAATGAGCAGTTCTTC TRBJ2-1 TRBD1 TRBV7-3 many
CASILCYEQYF TGTGCCAGCATCTTGTGCTACGAGCAGTACTTC TRBJ2-7 - TRBV11-3 -